This TCR beta chain was observed in a study of blood T cell repertoires in COVID-19. Overall study: From T cells, B-cell-depleted T cells, or PBMCs came the material, which was cDNA or gDNA.

Unmatched junction bases numbered 7, after V lost 4 bases and J lost 8 bases. The length of the CDR3 is 13 residues. Germline V lookup: CDR1 LGHDT, CDR2 YNNKEL (reference sequence). The method was immunoSEQ multiplex PCR; TCRdb's version includes in-frame clones alone and lacks a portion of them. The sample includes 450,000 to 500,000 clones, 80% to 90% of them seen just once. Comment on this clone: This sample includes further DNA sequences coding for the same CDR3.

This clonotype was obtained from a human donor in a cohort sampled during active COVID-19. Input material: peripheral blood. The genes are TRBV3-1 (or the pseudogene TRBV3-2) and TRBJ1-2, with TRBD1 matching 7 bases. The CDR3 sequence: CASSRQGGGGYTF. The CDR3 DNA sequence: TGTGCCAGCAGCCGACAGGGCGGCGGGGGCTACACCTTC.